The next 28 T cell receptor beta chains were all read from a single sample in a study of blood T cell repertoires in COVID-19. Clones were sequenced by immunoSEQ multiplex PCR, and TCRdb holds only the in-frame ones, with some missing. The sample lists 200,000 or so clones, around 77% occurring once. The sequencing input was peripheral blood. These receptors came from a man aged 55 to 69 with active or convalescent COVID-19.

CDR3 protein: CATSARTGASSYEQYF. Here the CDR3 DNA reads TGTGCCACCAGTGCCCGGACAGGGGCCAGCTCCTACGAGCAGTACTTC. The rearrangement joins TRBV24-1 to TRBJ2-7, with 9 bases lining up with TRBD1. The V segment lost 5 bases and the J segment 0 bases; nucleotides outside the gene matches: 7. This CDR3 is built from 16 residues. Per the germline V gene, CDR1 is KGHDR and CDR2 is SFDVKD.

V usage is TRBV4-1 and J usage is TRBJ2-1, with 13 positions matching TRBD2. Germline V gene sequence: CDR1 MGHRA, CDR2 YSYEKL. CDR3 length: 16 amino acids. The V gene end was trimmed by 4 bases and the J gene end by 9 bases; junction bases not matched to a gene: 9. The CDR3 sequence: CASSLGGLAGRGEQFF. CDR3 in DNA: TGCGCCAGCAGCCTTGGGGGACTAGCGGGAAGAGGTGAGCAGTTCTTC.

The chain employs TRBV4-3 and TRBJ1-4, with a weak D call TRBD1 (6 bases). The CDR3 covers 16 residues. Germline-derived CDR1 and CDR2 are LGHNA and YSLEER. Between the trimmed V and J ends, which lost 4 bases and 7 bases, there was a span of 19 bases. The CDR3 spells CASSPRSTARGEKLFF. The CDR3 DNA reads as TGCGCCAGCAGCCCCCGTTCGACAGCCAGGGGTGAAAAACTGTTTTTT.

The rearrangement links TRBV5-5 to TRBJ1-1; D is possibly TRBD1 (5 bases). CDR3 length equals 18 residues. The germline CDR1 and CDR2 sequences are SGHKS and YYEKEE (reference sequence). V lost 4 bases to trimming and J lost 3 bases, with 25 bases between them. CDR3 nucleotide sequence: TGTGCCAGCAGCCCCAGCACTCATCGGTCCCGGGGGGACACTGAAGCTTTCTTT. Its protein is CASSPSTHRSRGDTEAFF.

The genes are TRBV5-1 and TRBJ2-1; D perhaps matches TRBD2 (5 bases). Germline assignment: CDR1 SGHRS and CDR2 YFSETQ. The CDR3 extends over 15 amino acids. V gave up 0 bases and J gave up 9 bases, with 16 bases separating them. CDR3 nucleotide sequence: TGCGCCAGCAGCTTGGTTTCCGGGAACGGTGTTGAGCAGTTCTTC. It is translated as CASSLVSGNGVEQFF.

CDR3 coding DNA: TGTGCCACCAGTGACGGGGGACAGGGCGGAGAGACCCAGTACTTC. It specifies CATSDGGQGGETQYF. The V gene is TRBV24-1, the J gene TRBJ2-5, with 9 positions matching TRBD1. CDR3 length equals 15 residues. V lost 4 bases to trimming and J lost 4 bases; unmatched junction nucleotides: 6. Germline lookup yields CDR1 KGHDR and CDR2 SFDVKD.

This chain links TRBV9 with TRBJ2-7; 14 bases line up with TRBD2. J lost 5 bases, V lost 7 bases, and 2 bases had no gene match. CDR1 is SGDLS, CDR2 YYNGEE, per germline. The CDR3 spans 13 residues. CDR3 sequence (DNA): TGTGCCAGCGGGGGACTAGCGGGAGACGAGCAGTACTTC. Residues: CASGGLAGDEQYF.

This rearrangement joins TRBV7-4 to TRBJ2-7; no firm D call. Trimming cost V 1 base and J 2 bases, with 9 bases left between them. Per germline, CDR1 SGHVT and CDR2 SQSDAQ. CDR3 length: 14 amino acids. This CDR3 is CASSLEAETYEQYF. The CDR3 nucleotides are TGTGCCAGCAGCTTAGAGGCGGAGACCTACGAGCAGTACTTC.

The V and J genes are TRBV7-3 and TRBJ2-7; perhaps TRBD2 as D (7 bases). The CDR3 loop spans 13 amino acids. Germline CDR1 reads SGHTA; CDR2 reads FQGTGA. Between the trimmed V and J ends, which lost 5 bases and 7 bases, there was a span of 15 bases. DNA of the CDR3: TGTGCCAGCAGCCAAGGGGGGGCCTCAGAGCAGTACTTC. Encoded protein: CASSQGGASEQYF. The full variable domain, completed using reference TRBV7-3 and TRBJ2-7, is GAGVSQTPSNKVTEKGKYVELRCDPISGHTALYWYRQSLGQGPEFLIYFQGTGAADDSGLPNDRFFAVRPEGSVSTLKIQRTERGDSAVYLCASSQGGASEQYFGPGTRLTVT.

This chain uses TRBV9 with TRBJ2-7; D remains unclear. V was clipped by 4 bases and J by 0 bases, with 14 bases between them. Germline V gene data show CDR1 as SGDLS and CDR2 as YYNGEE. The CDR3 extends over 15 amino acids. CDR3 nucleotide sequence: TGTGCCAGCAGCCGCGGTTCGTACTTCTCCTACGAGCAGTACTTC. Translated, it gives CASSRGSYFSYEQYF.

The chain joins TRBV2 to TRBJ2-5; D gene ambiguous. Germline loops: CDR1 SNHLY, CDR2 FYNNEI. Trimming left V 4 bases short and J 3 bases short, with 6 bases between. The CDR3 covers 12 residues. The DNA for the CDR3 is TGTGCCAGCAGTGCCCCAAAAGAGACCCAGTACTTC. Translating it yields CASSAPKETQYF. Full variable domain (missing parts from reference TRBV2 and TRBJ2-5): EPEVTQTPSHQVTQMGQEVILRCVPISNHLYFYWYRQILGQKVEFLVSFYNNEISEKSEIFDDQFSVERPDGSNFTLKIRSTKLEDSAMYFCASSAPKETQYFGPGTRLLVL.

The chain is built from TRBV7-3 and TRBJ2-1; 12 bases fit TRBD2. V lost 5 bases, J lost 3 bases, and 5 bases stayed unmatched. From germline, CDR1 is SGHTA and CDR2 FQGTGA. The CDR3 extends over 16 amino acids. CDR3: CASSPWTSGIYNEQFF. DNA for the CDR3: TGTGCCAGCAGCCCCTGGACTAGCGGGATCTACAATGAGCAGTTCTTC.

This chain connects TRBV10-3 to TRBJ1-2; D unclear. This CDR3 spans 12 amino acids. Trimming left V 4 bases short and J 6 bases short, with 9 bases between. Per the germline V gene, CDR1 is ENHRY and CDR2 is SYGVKD. The CDR3, as DNA: TGTGCCATCAGTGCACTCGGGGATGGCTACACCTTC. It specifies CAISALGDGYTF.

This clone has a single count. The rearrangement uses TRBV7-2 and TRBJ1-4; D is uncertain. The length of the CDR3 is 13 residues. Germline-derived CDR1 and CDR2 are SGHTA and FQGNSA. Trimming pared 2 bases from V and 5 bases from J, leaving 6 bases between. This CDR3 reads CASSLLPNEKLFF. The DNA of the CDR3 is TGTGCCAGCAGCTTACTACCCAATGAAAAACTGTTTTTT.

CDR3 protein: CASNPGREGGADTQYF. DNA for the CDR3: TGTGCCAGCAACCCCGGGCGGGAGGGTGGCGCAGATACGCAGTATTTT. This chain uses TRBV9 with TRBJ2-3; TRBD2 matches at 9 bases. Trimming took 6 bases from V and 4 from J; bases not matched to a gene: 12. The CDR3 length is 16 residues. Germline V gives CDR1 SGDLS, CDR2 YYNGEE.

The V call is TRBV9, the J call TRBJ2-2; 8 nucleotides align to TRBD2. V lost 1 base and J lost 5; bases outside the gene matches: 4. The CDR3 is 15 amino acids. Germline V gene sequence: CDR1 SGDLS, CDR2 YYNGEE. This CDR3 reads CASSVTSGSTGELFF. The CDR3 bases are TGTGCCAGCAGCGTAACTAGCGGATCAACCGGGGAGCTGTTTTTT.

This chain links TRBV5-5 with TRBJ2-7; 7 nucleotides agree with TRBD1. This CDR3 is 16 amino acids long. Trimming removed 4 bases from V and 1 base from J; junction bases left unmatched: 11. In germline, CDR1 is SGHKS, CDR2 YYEKEE (reference sequence). As DNA, the CDR3 is TGTGCCAGCAGCGACCTAACAGGGGTTACATCCTACGAGCAGTACTTC. This translates into CASSDLTGVTSYEQYF.

The chain joins TRBV4-1 to TRBJ1-5; D call uncertain. V was pared by 4 bases and J by 3 bases, with 16 bases between. Germline V gives CDR1 MGHRA, CDR2 YSYEKL. The CDR3 runs 16 residues. DNA for the CDR3: TGCGCCAGCAGCCCCTGGGCGGGCAGCACCAATCAGCCCCAGCATTTT. Translation: CASSPWAGSTNQPQHF.

The gene calls are TRBV7-9 and TRBJ2-7; weak D call: TRBD2 (5 bases). This CDR3 has 14 residues. Trimming left V 5 bases short and J 0 bases short, with 11 bases between. The germline V gene has CDR1 SEHNR and CDR2 FQNEAQ (reference sequence). CDR3 DNA sequence: TGTGCCAGCAGCCCCTCGGGGAGCTCCTACGAGCAGTACTTC. Its protein is CASSPSGSSYEQYF.

V and J are TRBV7-9 and TRBJ1-2; D gene unclear. CDR3 length equals 17 residues. Germline-derived CDR1 and CDR2 are SEHNR and FQNEAQ (reference sequence). V lost 3 bases and J 2 bases, leaving 19 bases between the germline ends. This chain's CDR3 is CASSLGGGVPLNYGYTF. The CDR3 DNA is TGTGCCAGCAGCTTGGGAGGCGGGGTGCCCCTAAACTATGGCTACACCTTC.

This clone was seen a single time. The CDR3 DNA reads as TGTGCCAGCAGTTTCTTAGCGGGAGGGCAAGAGCAGTACTTC. This gives the protein CASSFLAGGQEQYF. V and J are TRBV28 and TRBJ2-7, with 11 positions matching TRBD2. V lost 3 bases, J lost 7 bases, and 5 bases stayed unmatched. The CDR3 contains 14 residues. Germline assignment: CDR1 MDHEN and CDR2 SYDVKM.

This clone was seen a handful of times. The V and J genes are TRBV5-6 and TRBJ2-1; 13 bases map to TRBD2. V lost 4 bases and J lost 10; bases outside the gene matches: 14. Germline loops: CDR1 SGHDT, CDR2 YYEEEE. The CDR3 consists of 17 residues. The CDR3 protein is CASSPPPGLAGVVEQFF. The CDR3 nucleotides are TGTGCCAGCAGCCCTCCCCCCGGACTAGCGGGAGTCGTCGAGCAGTTCTTC.

The chain uses TRBV6-5 and TRBJ2-3, with D possibly TRBD2 on 5 matching bases. The germline V gene encodes CDR1 MNHEY and CDR2 SVGAGI. V lost 6 bases to trimming and J lost 2 bases, with 9 bases between them. The CDR3 is 13 amino acids. Here the CDR3 DNA reads TGTGCCAGCAGCCGGGATGTCACAGATACGCAGTATTTT. Translation: CASSRDVTDTQYF.

Here the CDR3 reads CASSFSGTSGINEQFF. CDR3 DNA sequence: TGTGCCAGCAGTTTTTCCGGGACTAGCGGGATCAATGAGCAGTTCTTC. The V and J genes are TRBV27 and TRBJ2-1; 13 bases agree with TRBD2. The germline CDR1 and CDR2 sequences are MNHEY and SMNVEV (reference sequence). The junction had 5 bases not matched to a gene; V was cut back by 3 bases and J by 6 bases. This CDR3 is 16 amino acids long.

V usage is TRBV27 and J usage is TRBJ2-7, with a possible D match to TRBD2 (6 bases). CDR1 MNHEY and CDR2 SMNVEV come from the germline V gene (reference sequence). The CDR3 is 12 residues long. Trimming stripped 6 bases from V and 3 bases from J, with 9 bases between. The CDR3 here is CASRRGFYEQYF. CDR3 in DNA: TGTGCCAGCAGGCGGGGTTTCTACGAGCAGTACTTC.

The rearrangement uses TRBV28 and TRBJ2-2; 8 bases match TRBD1. Germline loops: CDR1 MDHEN, CDR2 SYDVKM. The CDR3 extends over 15 amino acids. After removal of 7 bases from V and 4 bases from J, the junction contained 8 bases not matched to a gene. This CDR3 reads CASTGGAVGTGELFF. The CDR3 bases are TGTGCCAGCACAGGGGGCGCGGTAGGCACCGGGGAGCTGTTTTTT.

This chain joins TRBV28 and TRBJ1-4; TRBD1 might be the D (6 bases). The CDR3 length is 15 residues. From germline, CDR1 is MDHEN and CDR2 SYDVKM. Between the trimmed V and J ends, which lost 6 bases and 3 bases, there was a span of 14 bases. As DNA, the CDR3 is TGTGCCAGCAGCCCTACGTCAGGGGCTAATGAAAAACTGTTTTTT. Encoded protein: CASSPTSGANEKLFF. The full variable domain, in which reference TRBV28 and TRBJ1-4 provide the parts outside the CDR3, is DVKVTQSSRYLVKRTGEKVFLECVQDMDHENMFWYRQDPGLGLRLIYFSYDVKMKEKGDIPEGYSVSREKKERFSLILESASTNQTSMYLCASSPTSGANEKLFFGSGTQLSVL.

CDR3 DNA: TGTGCCAGCAGTGCCCACAGGGGTAATCAGCCCCAGCATTTT. This sequence encodes CASSAHRGNQPQHF. The chain recombines TRBV2 with TRBJ1-5; 7 bases agree with TRBD1. There are 14 residues in the CDR3. The trim removed 4 bases at V and 4 bases at J, leaving 4 bases unmatched. Germline V gene lookup returns CDR1 SNHLY and CDR2 FYNNEI.